This TCR beta chain was captured by sequencing in a study of CXCR3-negative and CXCR3-positive naive CD8 T cells. Turning to this clonotype: Antigen specificity is unknown.

Germline V CDR1 and CDR2: SQVTM, ANQGSEA. The CDR3 is 12 amino acids. Study-wide results and caveats: Naive CXCR3-negative cells resembled naive CXCR3-positive cells in TRBV-TRBJ usage; memory cells differed. CXCR3-positive naive cells had more hydrophobic TRB CDR3s than CXCR3-negative naive cells. Naive subsets were similarly diverse, while memory CD8+ repertoires were much less diverse.

Through 5' RACE with UMI labels, the TRB cDNA libraries were prepared. One entry per CDR3 protein, without DNA, is what TCRdb gives after re-calling the 5' RACE reads. The specimen's table records roughly 120,000 distinct CDR3 sequences. J is TRBJ2-1 and V is TRBV29-1; the D call from TCRdb, TRBD2, cannot be confirmed without DNA. The TCR sequence derives from a human donor in good health. Some clones in this sample may be carry-over from other donors' samples. The sample taken for sequencing was naive CXCR3+ CD8+ T cells from blood. Subset described: CD45RO-CCR7+CD27+CD95- naive CD8+ T cells expressing CXCR3 (TNR3+). The CDR3: CSALPGLNEQFF.